This T cell receptor (beta chain) appears in the sequencing data of a study of Graves' ophthalmopathy and Graves' hyperthyroidism. RNA transcripts provided the template for amplifying TCR beta CDR3 regions. First-round RT-PCR relied on HTBI primers, and a second-round multiplex PCR came next. MiXCR was run by TCRdb on the multiplex PCR reads, yielding one entry per CDR3 protein. The table has 650,000 to 900,000 distinct CDR3 sequences, 35% to 50% seen once. The CDR3 loop spans 12 amino acids. Trimming stripped 6 bases from V and 5 bases from J, with 10 bases between. This clonotype was counted only a few times.

This sequence joins TRBV12-3 or TRBV12-4 and TRBJ1-1; the D is unclear. Material for sequencing was peripheral blood. The clonotype originates from an adult man with Graves' ophthalmopathy. CDR3 DNA: TGTGCCAGCAGGTGGCATGGAACTGAAGCTTTCTTT. The encoded protein is CASRWHGTEAFF.